This T cell receptor beta chain comes out of a study of T cell responses to AZD1222 COVID-19 vaccine. Study details: Combined were second doses at about 4 or about 12 weeks.

This CDR3 region has 12 residues. Trimming left V 6 bases short and J 4 bases short, with 9 bases between. Germline V gene sequence: CDR1 MDHEN, CDR2 SYDVKM. Study-wide results and caveats: Recipients of AZD1222 seropositive at baseline numbered only 6 or 7. Clonal diversity may have been underestimated in mostly white British donors. Reportedly, close to half of spike-specific TCRs are directed against unmutated variant regions.

A note on this clone: Its antigen is undetermined.

This table comes from immunoSEQ multiplex PCR, and its TCRdb copy is limited to in-frame clones, with some not included. Among some 96,000 clones, roughly 84% were seen once, and the ten largest hold 2.5% to 3%. Sequencing used peripheral blood, obtained on day 0 of AZD1222 vaccination. This chain links TRBV28 with TRBJ1-2; the D gene is possibly TRBD1 (5 bases). This sequence originates from an adult in good health. CDR3: CASRRDGYGYTF. CDR3 sequence (DNA): TGTGCCAGCAGACGGGACGGCTATGGCTACACCTTC.